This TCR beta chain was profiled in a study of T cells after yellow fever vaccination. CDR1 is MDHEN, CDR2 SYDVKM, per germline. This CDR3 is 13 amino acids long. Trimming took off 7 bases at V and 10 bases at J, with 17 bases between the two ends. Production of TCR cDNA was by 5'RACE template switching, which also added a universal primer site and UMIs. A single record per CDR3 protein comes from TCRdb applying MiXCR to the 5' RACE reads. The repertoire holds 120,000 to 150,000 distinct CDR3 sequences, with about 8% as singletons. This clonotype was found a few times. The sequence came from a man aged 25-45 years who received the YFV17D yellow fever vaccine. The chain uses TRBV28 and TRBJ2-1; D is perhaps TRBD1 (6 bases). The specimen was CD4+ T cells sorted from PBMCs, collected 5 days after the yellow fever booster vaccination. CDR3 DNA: TGTGCCAGCATGCCGCAGGGGAATTGGGAGCAGTTCTTC. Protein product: CASMPQGNWEQFF.